A selection of T cell receptor beta chains follows, all from one sample in a study of T cells and Merkel cell carcinoma outcomes. Method: immunoSEQ multiplex PCR; TCRdb's copy keeps in-frame clones and lacks some. The sample has thousands of clones; roughly 87% are singletons. The sequenced sample consisted of tumor tissue from Merkel cell carcinoma. The receptors derive from a human donor with Merkel cell carcinoma. Each CDR3 is given with its conserved first and last residue. A D gene is named only where the DNA matches it firmly. Size values are once, few and many counts, or a class for expanded clones, and some rows have none.

J gene | D gene | clone size | V gene | CDR3 protein | CDR3 DNA
TRBJ2-3 | NA | NA | TRBV5-1 | CASSFTGDGDTQYF | TGCGCCAGCAGCTTCACAGGTGATGGGGATACGCAGTATTTT
TRBJ2-2 | NA | NA | TRBV19 | CASSLGVTGELFF | TGTGCCAGTAGTTTGGGAGTAACTGGGGAGCTGTTTTTT
TRBJ1-6 | TRBD1 | NA | TRBV6-6 | CATAGTGVSPLHF | TGTGCCACGGCCGGGACAGGGGTTTCACCCCTCCACTTT
TRBJ2-7 | NA | NA | TRBV30 | CACTGTSYEQYF | TGTGCCTGTACGGGGACCTCCTACGAGCAGTACTTC
TRBJ1-6 | NA | NA | TRBV19 | CASRTFSYNSPLHF | TGTGCCAGTAGGACATTCTCCTATAATTCACCCCTCCACTTT
TRBJ2-3 | NA | NA | TRBV14 | CASSQVPRDTQYF | TGTGCCAGCAGCCAAGTTCCCAGGGATACGCAGTATTTT
TRBJ2-3 | NA | NA | TRBV25-1 | CASSAEGVPDTQYF | TGTGCCAGCAGTGCGGAGGGAGTCCCAGATACGCAGTATTTT
TRBJ1-1 | NA | NA | TRBV12-5 | CASAADRYTEAFF | TGTGCTAGTGCCGCAGACAGGTACACTGAAGCTTTCTTT
TRBJ1-1 | NA | NA | TRBV7-9 | CASSFPGTEAFF | TGTGCCAGCAGCTTTCCCGGGACTGAAGCTTTCTTT
TRBJ1-2 | TRBD1 | NA | TRBV5-6 | CASSLSGTDGYTF | TGTGCCAGCAGCTTGTCCGGGACAGATGGCTACACCTTC
TRBJ1-2 | NA | NA | TRBV12-5 | CASGLARPGGYTF | TGTGCTAGTGGTTTGGCGAGGCCCGGGGGCTACACCTTC
TRBJ1-4 | NA | NA | TRBV19 | CASSLRRANEKLFF | TGTGCCAGTAGTCTCCGCAGGGCCAACGAAAAACTGTTTTTT
TRBJ1-1 | NA | once | TRBV5-4 | CASSKGGVDTEAFF | TGTGCCAGCAGTAAGGGTGGCGTCGACACTGAAGCTTTCTTT
TRBJ2-1 | NA | NA | TRBV21-1 | CASSTRDRGPYNEQFF | TGTGCCAGCAGCACGAGGGACAGGGGGCCCTACAATGAGCAGTTCTTC
TRBJ1-1 | NA | NA | TRBV5-1 | CASSLAQGGTEAFF | TGCGCCAGCAGCTTGGCCCAGGGAGGGACTGAAGCTTTCTTT
TRBJ2-5 | TRBD2 | NA | TRBV7-3 | CASSPTSGRQETQYF | TGTGCCAGCAGCCCGACTAGCGGAAGACAAGAGACCCAGTACTTC
TRBJ1-2 | NA | once | TRBV18 | CASSPQDGSYGYTF | TGTGCCAGCTCACCACAAGACGGGTCCTATGGCTACACCTTC
TRBJ2-5 | TRBD1 | NA | TRBV11-1 | CASSSQDRGRTETQYF | TGTGCCAGCAGCTCCCAGGACAGGGGAAGGACAGAGACCCAGTACTTC
TRBJ2-3 | TRBD2 | NA | TRBV7-3 | CASSDSGGPDTQYF | TGTGCCAGCAGCGACTCGGGGGGGCCAGATACGCAGTATTTT
TRBJ2-1 | NA | NA | TRBV7-9 | CASSWTQGAPNEQFF | TGTGCCAGCAGCTGGACCCAGGGAGCCCCTAATGAGCAGTTCTTC
TRBJ1-3 | NA | few | TRBV7-9 | CASSSWTETGNTIYF | TGTGCCAGCAGCTCCTGGACGGAAACTGGAAACACCATATATTTT
TRBJ2-2 | NA | NA | TRBV29-1 | CSAAGRGNTGELFF | TGCAGCGCAGCCGGGCGAGGTAACACCGGGGAGCTGTTTTTT
TRBJ2-1 | TRBD2 | NA | TRBV7-2 | CASSLRRLAGGLDNEQFF | TGTGCCAGCAGCTTAAGGCGGCTAGCGGGGGGGCTCGACAATGAGCAGTTCTTC
TRBJ2-3 | NA | NA | TRBV30 | CACSGGPDTQYF | TGTGCCTGCTCAGGGGGGCCAGATACGCAGTATTTT
TRBJ1-3 | TRBD1 | NA | TRBV7-2 | CASSSLRGPGNTIYF | TGTGCCAGCAGTTCGCTCAGGGGGCCTGGAAACACCATATATTTT
TRBJ1-1 | NA | NA | TRBV30 | CAWRLSGVEAFF | TGTGCCTGGAGATTGAGCGGGGTTGAAGCTTTCTTT
TRBJ1-1 | TRBD1 | NA | TRBV7-2 | CASSLVWGTANTEAFF | TGTGCCAGCAGCTTAGTTTGGGGGACAGCAAACACTGAAGCTTTCTTT
TRBJ2-3 | NA | NA | TRBV18 | CASSPPTREDTQYF | TGTGCCAGCTCACCACCCACACGCGAAGATACGCAGTATTTT
TRBJ1-1 | NA | once | TRBV29-1 | CSVEDAGEAFF | TGCAGCGTTGAAGATGCGGGGGAAGCTTTCTTT
TRBJ2-6 | NA | NA | TRBV11-3 | CASSRVISRQSRANVLTF | TGTGCCAGCAGCCGTGTTATATCTCGACAAAGTCGGGCCAACGTCCTGACTTTC
TRBJ1-1 | NA | NA | TRBV13 | CASSYRNEAFF | TGTGCCAGCAGCTATCGAAATGAAGCTTTCTTT
TRBJ1-1 | TRBD1 | once | TRBV14 | CASSQDRLTGWNTEAFF | TGTGCCAGCAGCCAAGATCGTTTGACAGGGTGGAACACTGAAGCTTTCTTT
TRBJ1-6 | NA | NA | TRBV30 | CAWSGVWGGSPLHF | TGTGCCTGGAGTGGGGTTTGGGGAGGCTCACCCCTCCACTTT
TRBJ1-1 | NA | NA | TRBV11-3 | CASSLQQGAEAFF | TGTGCCAGCAGCTTACAACAGGGAGCTGAAGCTTTCTTT
TRBJ1-2 | TRBD1 | NA | TRBV2 | CASSEETGAGGYTF | TGTGCCAGCAGTGAAGAGACAGGGGCGGGGGGCTACACCTTC
TRBJ1-1 | NA | NA | TRBV7-8 | CASSLEQVGTTEAFF | TGTGCCAGCAGCTTAGAACAGGTGGGGACCACTGAAGCTTTCTTT
TRBJ1-1 | NA | NA | TRBV5-1 | CASRASWTALNTEAFF | TGCGCCAGCAGGGCTTCCTGGACGGCTTTGAACACTGAAGCTTTCTTT
TRBJ1-2 | TRBD1 | few | TRBV6-4 | CASSEGGQGQANYGYTF | TGTGCCAGCAGTGAGGGGGGACAGGGTCAAGCTAACTATGGCTACACCTTC
TRBJ1-4 | NA | NA | TRBV5-8 | CASSLGLPHEKLFF | TGTGCCAGCAGCTTGGGACTGCCGCATGAAAAACTGTTTTTT
TRBJ1-4 | NA | NA | TRBV7-9 | CASSPTGSQDEKLFF | TGTGCCAGCAGCCCCACAGGGAGTCAGGATGAAAAACTGTTTTTT
TRBJ1-6 | NA | NA | TRBV30 | CAWRGSPRSPLHF | TGTGCCTGGAGGGGGTCCCCTCGGTCACCCCTCCACTTT
TRBJ2-2 | NA | NA | TRBV11-2 | CASSLRQANTGELFF | TGTGCCAGCAGCTTGAGGCAGGCGAACACCGGGGAGCTGTTTTTT
TRBJ1-4 | TRBD1 | NA | TRBV10-3 | CAIRDDRERGKLFF | TGTGCCATCAGGGACGACAGGGAAAGGGGAAAACTGTTTTTT